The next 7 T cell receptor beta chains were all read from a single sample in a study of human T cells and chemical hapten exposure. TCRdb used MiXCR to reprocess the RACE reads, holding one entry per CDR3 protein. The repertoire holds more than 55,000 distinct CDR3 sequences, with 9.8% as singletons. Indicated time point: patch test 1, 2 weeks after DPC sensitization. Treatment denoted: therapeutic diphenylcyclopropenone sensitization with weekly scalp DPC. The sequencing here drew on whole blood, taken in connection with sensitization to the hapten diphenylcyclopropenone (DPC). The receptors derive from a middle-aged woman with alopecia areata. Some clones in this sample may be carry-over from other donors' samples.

Written as DNA, the CDR3 is TGTGCCAGTAGTCCGGGACTAGCGTCTGGTGAGCAGTTCTTC. It specifies CASSPGLASGEQFF. The chain links TRBV19 to TRBJ2-1, with 10 bases identical to TRBD2. The junction had 7 bases not matched to a gene; V was cut back by 5 bases and J by 9 bases. The CDR3 runs to 14 residues. Germline V lookup: CDR1 LNHDA, CDR2 SQIVND (reference sequence).

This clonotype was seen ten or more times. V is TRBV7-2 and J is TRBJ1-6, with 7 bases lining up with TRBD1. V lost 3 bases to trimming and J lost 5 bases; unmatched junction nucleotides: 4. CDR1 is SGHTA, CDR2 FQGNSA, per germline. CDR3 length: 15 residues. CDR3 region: CASSLDRIDNSPLHF. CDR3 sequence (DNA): TGTGCCAGCAGCTTGGACAGGATTGATAATTCACCCCTCCACTTT.

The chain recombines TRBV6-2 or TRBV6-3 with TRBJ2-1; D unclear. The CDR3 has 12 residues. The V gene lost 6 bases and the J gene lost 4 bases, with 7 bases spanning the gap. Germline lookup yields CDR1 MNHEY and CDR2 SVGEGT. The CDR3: CASRERYNEQFF. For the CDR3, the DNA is TGTGCCAGCAGAGAAAGATACAATGAGCAGTTCTTC.

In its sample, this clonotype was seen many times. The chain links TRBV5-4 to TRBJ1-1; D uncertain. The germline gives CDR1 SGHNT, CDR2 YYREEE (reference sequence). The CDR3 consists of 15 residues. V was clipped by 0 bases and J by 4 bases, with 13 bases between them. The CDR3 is CASSLEGPGGTEAFF. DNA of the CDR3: TGTGCCAGCAGCTTGGAGGGTCCCGGAGGCACTGAAGCTTTCTTT.

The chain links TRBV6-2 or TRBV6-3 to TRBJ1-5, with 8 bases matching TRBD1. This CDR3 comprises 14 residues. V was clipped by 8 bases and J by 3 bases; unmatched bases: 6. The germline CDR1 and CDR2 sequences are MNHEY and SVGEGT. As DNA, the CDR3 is TGTGCCAGCGGGAGGACAGGGAACAATCAGCCCCAGCATTTT. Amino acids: CASGRTGNNQPQHF.

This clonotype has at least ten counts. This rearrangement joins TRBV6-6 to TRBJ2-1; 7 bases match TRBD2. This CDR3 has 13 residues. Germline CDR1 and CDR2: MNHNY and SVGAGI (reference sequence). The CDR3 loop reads CVVGRGTRNEQFF. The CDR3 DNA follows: TGTGTTGTTGGGCGGGGGACGCGGAATGAGCAGTTCTTC.

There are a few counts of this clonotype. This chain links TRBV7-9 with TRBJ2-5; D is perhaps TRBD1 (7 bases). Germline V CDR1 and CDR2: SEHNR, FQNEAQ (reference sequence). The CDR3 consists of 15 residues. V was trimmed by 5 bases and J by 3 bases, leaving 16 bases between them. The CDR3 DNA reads TGTGCCAGCAGCCCAGGGGGGCTAGGAGAAGAGACCCAGTACTTC. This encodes CASSPGGLGEETQYF.